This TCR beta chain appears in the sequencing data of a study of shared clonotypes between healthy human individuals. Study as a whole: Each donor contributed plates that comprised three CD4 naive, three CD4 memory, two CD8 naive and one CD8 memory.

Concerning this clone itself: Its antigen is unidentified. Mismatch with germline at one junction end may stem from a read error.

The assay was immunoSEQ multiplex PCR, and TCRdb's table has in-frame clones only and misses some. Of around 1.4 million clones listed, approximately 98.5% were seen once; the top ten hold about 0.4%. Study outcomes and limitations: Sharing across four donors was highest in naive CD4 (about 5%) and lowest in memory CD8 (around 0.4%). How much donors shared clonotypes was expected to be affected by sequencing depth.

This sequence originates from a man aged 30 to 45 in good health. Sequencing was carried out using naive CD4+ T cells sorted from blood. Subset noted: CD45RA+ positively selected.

CDR3 sequence (DNA): TGTGCTAGCAGCCCCCAGGGGGCTTTCGGGGAGACCCAGTACTTC. Protein: CASSPQGAFGETQYF. The chain couples TRBV7-7 to TRBJ2-5, with 8 nucleotides matching TRBD1. The length of the CDR3 is 15 residues. The V gene's germline CDR1 is SSHAT and CDR2 FNYEAQ (reference sequence).